One and the same sample provided the 20 T cell receptor beta chains below, sequenced in a study of Tregs in tolerant kidney transplant recipients. Sequencing used immunoSEQ multiplex PCR; TCRdb keeps in-frame clones, though not all of them. The sample has under 300,000 clones, 84% seen once. Sequencing was carried out using CD4+ T cells from blood. These receptors all stem from a human donor in good health.

The CDR3 sequence is CASSQKGAYEQYF. The CDR3 nucleotides read TGTGCCAGCAGCCAGAAGGGAGCCTACGAGCAGTACTTC. V is TRBV5-4 and J is TRBJ2-5, with a tentative D call TRBD2 (5 bases). TRBJ2-7 matches the DNA end more closely, so the J call is doubtful. Germline loops: CDR1 SGHNT, CDR2 YYREEE (reference sequence). CDR3 length equals 13 residues.

V and J are TRBV4-1 and TRBJ1-2; TRBD1 is a possible D gene (5 bases). Germline CDR1 is MGHRA and CDR2 is YSYEKL. The CDR3 is made up of 14 amino acids. V lost 4 bases to trimming and J lost 2 bases, with 11 bases between them. CDR3 in DNA: TGCGCCAGCAGCCGCCAGGACACCAACTATGGCTACACCTTC. This sequence encodes CASSRQDTNYGYTF.

CDR3 nucleotides: TGTGCCAGCAGTCATGGACAGGGGGCGCGCTACAATGAGCAGTTCTTC. Protein sequence: CASSHGQGARYNEQFF. The rearrangement links TRBV6-6 to TRBJ2-1; 11 bases align to TRBD1. The CDR3 spans 16 residues. J lost 3 bases, V lost 5 bases, and 6 bases had no gene match. From germline, CDR1 is MNHNY and CDR2 SVGAGI (reference sequence).

CDR3 bases: TGCGCCAGCAACCCGTCCTCGGGGTCTGGGGCCAACGTCCTGACTTTC. Protein sequence: CASNPSSGSGANVLTF. This chain links TRBV5-1 with TRBJ2-6, with a tentative D call TRBD2 (5 bases). With 6 bases removed from V and 1 base from J, the gap between germline ends came to 14 bases. Germline V gene data show CDR1 as SGHRS and CDR2 as YFSETQ. The CDR3 is made up of 16 amino acids.

The chain recombines TRBV5-1 with TRBJ2-3; D is unresolved. The germline CDR1 and CDR2 sequences are SGHRS and YFSETQ. The CDR3 sequence is 13 residues long. The V end was cut by 4 bases, the J end by 2 bases, with 8 bases between. The CDR3 nucleotides are TGCGCCAGCAGCCTGCGGACCACAGATACGCAGTATTTT. Its protein product is CASSLRTTDTQYF.

V and J are TRBV5-1 and TRBJ1-4; D may be TRBD1 (5 bases). The CDR3 totals 15 residues. The V gene lost 4 bases and the J gene lost 7 bases, with 17 bases spanning the gap. Per the germline V gene, CDR1 is SGHRS and CDR2 is YFSETQ. The CDR3 sequence is CASSRWTSEGEKLFF. In DNA form, the CDR3 reads TGCGCCAGCAGCCGATGGACATCCGAAGGTGAAAAACTGTTTTTT.

V is TRBV9 and J is TRBJ2-1, with D hard to call. Germline V CDR1 and CDR2: SGDLS, YYNGEE. V was pared by 5 bases and J by 3 bases, with 15 bases between. The length of the CDR3 is 15 residues. CDR3 residues: CASSRELRGYNEQFF. The CDR3 coding sequence is TGTGCCAGCAGTCGAGAGCTTAGAGGCTACAATGAGCAGTTCTTC.

V usage is TRBV5-8 and J usage is TRBJ2-5; possibly TRBD1 for D (6 bases). The CDR3 consists of 14 residues. In germline, CDR1 is SGHTS, CDR2 YDEGEE. The V and J ends lost 4 bases and 2 bases respectively, with 12 bases between them. CDR3 coding DNA: TGTGCCAGCAGCCTAAGACAGGCTCAAGAGACCCAGTACTTC. This gives the protein CASSLRQAQETQYF.

The J gene is TRBJ1-1, the V gene TRBV18; D possibly corresponds to TRBD1 (5 bases). Germline CDR1 is KGHSH and CDR2 is LQKENI. There are 14 residues in the CDR3. V was cut by 3 bases and J by 5 bases, with 13 bases left in between. CDR3 bases: TGTGCCAGCTCACCCGGGCCAGGGAAGACTGAAGCTTTCTTT. Its translation is CASSPGPGKTEAFF.

This clone appeared a few times. The J gene is TRBJ1-3, the V gene TRBV19, with 10 bases matching TRBD1. The V and J ends lost 9 bases and 0 bases, in that order; junction bases with no gene match: 2. Germline CDR1 reads LNHDA; CDR2 reads SQIVND (reference sequence). CDR3 length equals 14 residues. Here the CDR3 reads CASGQGVSGNTIYF. CDR3 coding DNA: TGTGCCAGCGGACAGGGGGTCTCTGGAAACACCATATATTTT.

The chain recombines TRBV30 with TRBJ1-5; 11 bases fit TRBD1. J lost 4 bases, V lost 0 bases, and 5 bases had no gene match. The germline gives CDR1 GTSNPN, CDR2 SVGIG (reference sequence). The CDR3 spans 16 residues. The CDR3: CAWSVPGTGGNQPQHF. In DNA form, the CDR3 reads TGTGCCTGGAGTGTACCGGGGACAGGGGGAAATCAGCCCCAGCATTTT.

Written as DNA, the CDR3 is TGCAGCGTTGTGAGGGGGGGAGGCCACGAGCAGTACTTC. It encodes CSVVRGGGHEQYF. The genes are TRBV29-1 and TRBJ2-7, with a possible D match to TRBD2 (7 bases). Germline CDR1 reads SQVTM; CDR2 reads ANQGSEA. The CDR3 covers 13 residues. Between the trimmed V and J ends, which lost 4 bases and 5 bases, there was a span of 15 bases.

This chain uses TRBV27 with TRBJ2-1; maybe TRBD2 (6 bases). CDR3 length equals 17 residues. In germline, CDR1 is MNHEY, CDR2 SMNVEV (reference sequence). The V end lost 4 bases, the J end lost 0 bases, and 16 bases lay between the germline ends. CDR3 loop: CASSSPPAGSSYNEQFF. The CDR3 nucleotides read TGTGCCAGCAGTTCCCCTCCGGCGGGGAGCTCCTACAATGAGCAGTTCTTC.

In its sample, this clone was seen once. The chain is built from TRBV7-9 and TRBJ2-2, with a possible D match to TRBD1 (6 bases). V shed 0 bases and J shed 15 bases, with 14 bases lying between them. The CDR3 extends over 13 amino acids. The germline V gene encodes CDR1 SEHNR and CDR2 FQNEAQ (reference sequence). CDR3 loop: CASSLAEQGRMFF. In DNA form, the CDR3 reads TGTGCCAGCAGCTTAGCGGAACAGGGACGCATGTTTTTT.

The chain uses TRBV9 and TRBJ1-3; D not certain. The CDR3 contains 11 residues. V lost 5 bases, J lost 3 bases, and 3 bases lay in between. CDR1 is SGDLS and CDR2 is YYNGEE in the germline V gene. CDR3 protein: CASSYGNTIYF. The CDR3 region has the DNA TGTGCCAGCAGTTATGGAAACACCATATATTTT.

This clone was picked up one time. The V gene is TRBV7-3, the J gene TRBJ2-5; D may be TRBD1 or TRBD2 (6 bases each). The CDR3 consists of 15 residues. The V and J ends lost 1 base and 3 bases respectively, with 12 bases between them. Germline CDR1 and CDR2: SGHTA and FQGTGA. The CDR3 DNA reads as TGTGCCAGCAGCTTAATGGGGGGCCCCGAAGAGACCCAGTACTTC. This sequence encodes CASSLMGGPEETQYF.

The chain carries TRBV5-8 and TRBJ2-3; D may be TRBD1 or TRBD2 (5 bases each). Germline V gene lookup returns CDR1 SGHTS and CDR2 YDEGEE. The CDR3 runs to 17 residues. V gave up 0 bases and J gave up 0 bases, with 14 bases separating them. Here the CDR3 DNA reads TGTGCCAGCAGCTTGGGGCCCGGGACGAGAAGCACAGATACGCAGTATTTT. Translated: CASSLGPGTRSTDTQYF.

Only a few counts were recorded for this clone. The chain couples TRBV5-4 to TRBJ2-2; 11 bases fit TRBD2. There are 15 residues in the CDR3. The V gene end was trimmed by 2 bases and the J gene end by 5 bases; junction bases not matched to a gene: 2. Germline loops: CDR1 SGHNT, CDR2 YYREEE (reference sequence). The CDR3 reads CASSFPSGGTGELFF. The CDR3 nucleotides read TGTGCCAGCAGCTTCCCTAGCGGGGGGACCGGGGAGCTGTTTTTT. Full variable domain (remainder filled in from reference TRBV5-4 and TRBJ2-2): ETGVTQSPTHLIKTRGQQVTLRCSSQSGHNTVSWYQQALGQGPQFIFQYYREEENGRGNFPPRFSGLQFPNYSSELNVNALELDDSALYLCASSFPSGGTGELFFGEGSRLTVL.

This clone was seen a single time. The chain couples TRBV21-1 to TRBJ2-2; the DNA was not compared with TRBD2, the D call given in the table. TRBV21-1 is designated a pseudogene. CDR3 length: 13 residues. The CDR3 reads CASSKREIRELFF. In DNA, the CDR3 is TGTGCCAGCAGCAAACGAGAGATCCGGGAGCTGTTTTTT.

CDR3 protein: CGVGQQSNQPQHF. CDR3 nucleotide sequence: TGCGGAGTGGGCCAGCAAAGCAATCAGCCCCAGCATTTT. The chain combines TRBV29-1 with TRBJ1-5; D remains unclear. The CDR3 runs to 13 residues. Germline lookup yields CDR1 SQVTM and CDR2 ANQGSEA.